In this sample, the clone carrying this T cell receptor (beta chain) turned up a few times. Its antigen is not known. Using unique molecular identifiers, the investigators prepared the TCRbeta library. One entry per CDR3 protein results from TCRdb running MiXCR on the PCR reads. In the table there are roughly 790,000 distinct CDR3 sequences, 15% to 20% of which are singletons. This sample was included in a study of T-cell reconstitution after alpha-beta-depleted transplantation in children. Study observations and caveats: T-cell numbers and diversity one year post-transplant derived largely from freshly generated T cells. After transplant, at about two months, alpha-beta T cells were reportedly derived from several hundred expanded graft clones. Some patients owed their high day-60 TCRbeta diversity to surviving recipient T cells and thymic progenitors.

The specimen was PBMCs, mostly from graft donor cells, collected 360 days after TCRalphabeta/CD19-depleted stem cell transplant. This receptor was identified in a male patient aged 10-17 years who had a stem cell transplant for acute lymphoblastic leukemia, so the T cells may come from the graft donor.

The CDR3 nucleotides are TGTGCCAGCAGTTTTCGGGACAGGACCTACAATGAGCAGTTCTTC. It codes for CASSFRDRTYNEQFF. This rearrangement joins TRBV12-3 or TRBV12-4 to TRBJ2-1, with TRBD1 matching over 8 bases. Unmatched junction bases numbered 3, after V lost 3 bases and J lost 2 bases. The CDR3 is 15 residues long.